This TCR beta chain was documented in a study of control samples from healthy donors and cancer patients. Sequencing used immunoSEQ multiplex PCR; TCRdb keeps in-frame clones, though not all of them. Of approximately 87,000 clones in the sample, about 85% were seen once. Germline values: CDR1 MDHEN, CDR2 SYDVKM. The trim removed 5 bases at V and 4 bases at J, leaving 10 bases unmatched. There are 18 residues in the CDR3. Sequenced sample: blood. The chain employs TRBV28 and TRBJ2-3; 15 positions match TRBD2. The clonotype was recovered from a woman between 45 and 60 years old in good health. For the CDR3, the DNA is TGTGCCAGCAGTACACGGACTAGCGGGAGGGGATCGGCAGATACGCAGTATTTT. Translated, it gives CASSTRTSGRGSADTQYF.